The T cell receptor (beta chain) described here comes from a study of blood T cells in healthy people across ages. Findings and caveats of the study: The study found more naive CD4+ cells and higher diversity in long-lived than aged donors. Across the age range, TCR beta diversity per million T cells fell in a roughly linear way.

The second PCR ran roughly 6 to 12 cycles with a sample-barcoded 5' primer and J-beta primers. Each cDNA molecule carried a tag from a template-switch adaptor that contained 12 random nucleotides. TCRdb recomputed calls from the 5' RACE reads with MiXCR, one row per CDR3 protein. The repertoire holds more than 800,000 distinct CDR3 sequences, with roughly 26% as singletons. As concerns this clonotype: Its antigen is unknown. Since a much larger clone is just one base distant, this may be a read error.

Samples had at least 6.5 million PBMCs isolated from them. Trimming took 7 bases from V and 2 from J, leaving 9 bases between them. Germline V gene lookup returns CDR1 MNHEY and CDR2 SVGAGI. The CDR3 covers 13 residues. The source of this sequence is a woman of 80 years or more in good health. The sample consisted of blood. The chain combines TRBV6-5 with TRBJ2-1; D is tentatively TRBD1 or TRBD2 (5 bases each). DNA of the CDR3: TGTGCCAGCACAGGGACGCCCTACAATGAGCAGTTCTTC. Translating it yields CASTGTPYNEQFF.